Sequencing of this T cell receptor (beta chain) was carried out in a study of glioma-infiltrating T cells. TCR alpha and beta CDR3 regions were amplified from RNA using iRepertoire nested multiplex PCR. From the multiplex PCR reads, TCRdb called clonotypes with MiXCR, one entry per CDR3 protein. The table records 300,000 to 450,000 distinct CDR3 sequences, 41% of them present only once. Germline assignment: CDR1 DFQATT and CDR2 SNEGSKA (reference sequence). Trimming cost V 6 bases and J 2 bases; bases outside gene matches: 14. The CDR3 is 16 amino acids. Material for sequencing was glioma tissue, nonneoplastic brain tissue, or PBMCs (not recorded which). The receptor was isolated from a human donor with low-grade glioma or glioblastoma, undergoing nonglioma brain surgery, or in good health (not recorded which). The chain employs TRBV20-1 and TRBJ2-7, with 9 bases that match TRBD2. For the CDR3, the DNA is TGCAGTGCCCAAAATAGGCAGGGACTAGCCGCCTACGAGCAGTACTTC. Protein product: CSAQNRQGLAAYEQYF.